The rows below give T cell receptor beta chains drawn from one sample of a study of CD8+CD57+ T cells in acquired aplastic anemia. TCRdb re-derived calls from the reads in MiXCR, one entry per CDR3 protein. Of roughly 500,000 distinct CDR3 sequences in the sample, more than 25% are singletons; the top ten hold less than 0.85%. The sequenced sample was sorted CD4+, CD8+, or CD8+CD57+ T cells (not recorded which) from PBMCs. These receptors all come from a human donor with aplastic anemia. CDR3s include the opening cysteine and the closing phenylalanine or tryptophan. The order of the fields is clone size, J gene, V gene, D gene, CDR3 protein, CDR3 DNA. The D gene is left open where the match is weak. Only some rows state a clone size, as once, few, many or a class for expanded clones.

size: many; J: TRBJ2-5; V: TRBV29-1; D: NA; CDR3: CSVGGTQETQYF; DNA: TGCAGCGTTGGGGGGACACAAGAGACCCAGTACTTC
size: many; J: TRBJ1-6; V: TRBV19; D: NA; CDR3: CASKERGGSYNSPLHF; DNA: TGTGCCAGTAAGGAAAGAGGGGGCTCCTATAATTCACCCCTCCACTTT
size: once; J: TRBJ1-1; V: TRBV6-5; D: NA; CDR3: CASSYASEAFF; DNA: TGTGCCAGCAGTTACGCGTCTGAAGCTTTCTTT
size: NA; J: TRBJ2-2; V: TRBV18; D: NA; CDR3: CASSPYRDSPNTGELFF; DNA: TGTGCCAGCTCACCATACAGGGATAGTCCGAACACCGGGGAGCTGTTTTTT
size: once; J: TRBJ1-1; V: TRBV10-3; D: NA; CDR3: CASRKPFQGTTEAFF; DNA: TGTGCCAGCAGGAAACCGTTTCAGGGTACTACTGAAGCTTTCTTT
size: NA; J: TRBJ1-2; V: TRBV15; D: NA; CDR3: CATSREFVGYGYTF; DNA: TGTGCCACCAGCAGGGAATTTGTGGGGTATGGCTACACCTTC
size: many; J: TRBJ2-7; V: TRBV19; D: TRBD1; CDR3: CASSIATGGSEQYF; DNA: TGTGCCAGTAGTATAGCGACAGGGGGCTCCGAGCAGTACTTC
size: NA; J: TRBJ1-1; V: TRBV15; D: NA; CDR3: CATSSSKNTEAFF; DNA: TGTGCCACCAGCAGTAGTAAGAACACTGAAGCTTTCTTT
size: NA; J: TRBJ2-4; V: TRBV2; D: TRBD1; CDR3: CASSTGGIAKNIQYF; DNA: TGTGCCAGCAGTACAGGGGGAATAGCCAAAAACATTCAGTACTTC
size: NA; J: TRBJ1-6; V: TRBV15; D: TRBD1; CDR3: CATSGQAMGSPLHF; DNA: TGTGCCACCAGTGGACAGGCTATGGGTTCACCCCTCCACTTT
size: NA; J: TRBJ2-7; V: TRBV19; D: TRBD1; CDR3: CASSQQGRAEQYF; DNA: TGTGCCAGTAGTCAACAGGGGCGGGCCGAGCAGTACTTC
size: NA; J: TRBJ1-4; V: TRBV18; D: TRBD1; CDR3: CASSPNTGTGGEKLFF; DNA: TGTGCCAGCTCACCAAATACCGGGACAGGGGGTGAAAAACTGTTTTTT
size: few; J: TRBJ2-3; V: TRBV11-2; D: NA; CDR3: CASSFARVTDTQYF; DNA: TGTGCCAGCAGCTTCGCTAGGGTGACAGATACGCAGTATTTT
size: many; J: TRBJ1-2; V: TRBV10-1; D: TRBD1; CDR3: CASRDRDGYTF; DNA: TGCGCCAGCAGGGACAGGGATGGCTACACCTTC
size: few; J: TRBJ1-2; V: TRBV30; D: TRBD1; CDR3: CACTSPQGALGYTF; DNA: TGTGCCTGCACAAGCCCTCAGGGGGCGCTTGGCTACACCTTC
size: few; J: TRBJ1-1; V: TRBV5-1; D: TRBD1; CDR3: CASSATGGADTEAFF; DNA: TGCGCCAGCAGCGCTACAGGGGGCGCAGACACTGAAGCTTTCTTT
size: NA; J: TRBJ2-6; V: TRBV9; D: NA; CDR3: CASSVPGRANILSGANVLTF; DNA: TGTGCCAGCAGCGTCCCCGGCAGGGCCAATATCTTATCTGGGGCCAACGTCCTGACTTTC
size: NA; J: TRBJ1-6; V: TRBV19; D: NA; CDR3: CASSWGPDRNSPLHF; DNA: TGTGCCAGTAGTTGGGGGCCCGATCGTAATTCACCCCTCCACTTT
size: NA; J: TRBJ2-1; V: TRBV10-3; D: TRBD1; CDR3: CAISDLRTGGGVTYNEQFF; DNA: TGTGCCATCAGTGACCTCCGGACAGGGGGCGGTGTAACCTACAATGAGCAGTTCTTC
size: many; J: TRBJ2-7; V: TRBV12-3/TRBV12-4; D: NA; CDR3: CASSGWDYEQYF; DNA: TGTGCCAGCAGCGGGTGGGATTACGAGCAGTACTTC
size: many; J: TRBJ1-5; V: TRBV6-1; D: NA; CDR3: CASGGVYSNQPQHF; DNA: TGTGCCAGCGGAGGGGTATATAGCAATCAGCCCCAGCATTTT
size: NA; J: TRBJ1-1; V: TRBV29-1; D: NA; CDR3: CSSPPGRVNTEAFF; DNA: TGCAGCTCACCACCAGGACGGGTGAACACTGAAGCTTTCTTT
size: NA; J: TRBJ1-2; V: TRBV7-9; D: TRBD1; CDR3: CASSLSGQGVNYGYTF; DNA: TGTGCCAGCAGCTTAAGCGGACAGGGAGTTAACTATGGCTACACCTTC
size: many; J: TRBJ2-7; V: TRBV5-1; D: NA; CDR3: CASSYGDGEQYF; DNA: TGCGCCAGCAGCTACGGTGACGGAGAGCAGTACTTC
size: once; J: TRBJ1-2; V: TRBV19; D: NA; CDR3: CASSTADPSGYGYTF; DNA: TGTGCCAGTAGTACCGCAGATCCCAGCGGCTATGGCTACACCTTC
size: few; J: TRBJ2-4; V: TRBV19; D: NA; CDR3: CASSIVGSTRAKNIQYF; DNA: TGTGCCAGTAGTATAGTTGGGAGCACCCGCGCCAAAAACATTCAGTACTTC
size: many; J: TRBJ2-7; V: TRBV19; D: TRBD2; CDR3: CASSMLAGGPGEQYF; DNA: TGTGCCAGTAGTATGCTAGCGGGAGGGCCTGGTGAGCAGTACTTC
size: many; J: TRBJ2-7; V: TRBV12-3/TRBV12-4; D: NA; CDR3: CASGRDSRDEQYF; DNA: TGTGCCAGCGGGAGGGACAGTCGCGACGAGCAGTACTTC
size: NA; J: TRBJ2-7; V: TRBV10-3; D: TRBD1; CDR3: CAISSGTGLSYEQYF; DNA: TGTGCCATCAGCTCCGGGACAGGGCTTAGTTACGAGCAGTACTTC